This T cell receptor (beta chain) was sequenced during a study of Ad26.COV2.S vaccination and SARS-CoV-2 variants. On the study more broadly: The authors gave Ad26.COV2.S intramuscularly, either once or twice 56 days apart. Study observations and caveats: The breadth of spike-specific CD8+ and CD4+ T cell responses after vaccination was reportedly substantial.

As for treatment: 19 received Ad26.COV2.S at low or high dose, single or two shots; several received placebo; per-sample allocation not given. Sampling happened 63 days after the first vaccine or placebo injection. Concerning this clone: Its antigen is as yet unknown.

The CDR3 runs to 15 residues. Germline loops: CDR1 GTSNPN, CDR2 SVGIG (reference sequence). Trimming left V 2 bases short and J 1 base short, with 14 bases between. Measured with immunoSEQ multiplex PCR; TCRdb has only the in-frame clones, and not every one. Of almost 400,000 clones listed, around nine tenths were seen once; the top ten hold around 1.8%. The specimen was peripheral blood, collected in a trial of Ad26.COV2.S vaccine versus placebo. The TCR comes from a person aged 18-65 years who received the Ad26.COV2.S COVID-19 vaccine or a placebo. This rearrangement joins TRBV30 to TRBJ1-1; D may be TRBD1 (6 bases). The CDR3 DNA reads as TGTGCCTGGAGTTCCTGGGGGGGGGCGAACACTGAAGCTTTCTTT. Translation: CAWSSWGGANTEAFF.